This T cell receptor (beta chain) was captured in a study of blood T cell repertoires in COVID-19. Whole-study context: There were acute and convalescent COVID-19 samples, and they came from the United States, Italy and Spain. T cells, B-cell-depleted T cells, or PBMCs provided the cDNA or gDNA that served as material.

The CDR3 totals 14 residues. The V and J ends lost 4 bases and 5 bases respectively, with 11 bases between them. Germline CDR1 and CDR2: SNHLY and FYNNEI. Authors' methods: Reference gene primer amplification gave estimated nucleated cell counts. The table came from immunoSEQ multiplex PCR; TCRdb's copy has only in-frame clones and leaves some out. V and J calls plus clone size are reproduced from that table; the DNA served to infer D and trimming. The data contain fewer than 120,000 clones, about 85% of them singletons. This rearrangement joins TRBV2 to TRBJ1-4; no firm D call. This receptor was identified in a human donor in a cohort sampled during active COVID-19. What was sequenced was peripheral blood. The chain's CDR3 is CASSVGAGNEKLFF. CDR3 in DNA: TGTGCCAGCAGTGTCGGAGCCGGAAATGAAAAACTGTTTTTT. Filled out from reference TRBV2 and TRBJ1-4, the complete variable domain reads EPEVTQTPSHQVTQMGQEVILRCVPISNHLYFYWYRQILGQKVEFLVSFYNNEISEKSEIFDDQFSVERPDGSNFTLKIRSTKLEDSAMYFCASSVGAGNEKLFFGSGTQLSVL.